The 26 T cell receptor beta chains below were found in one sample sequenced in a study of blood T cell repertoires in COVID-19. Sequencing was performed with immunoSEQ multiplex PCR; in TCRdb, only in-frame clones are kept and a portion is missing. The table shows approximately 200,000 clones, with roughly 89% occurring only once. The sequencing input was peripheral blood. Receptors were obtained from a man in his 60s who had recovered from COVID-19.

Written as DNA, the CDR3 is TGTGCCAGCAGCTTTGGACAGGAAATCACTGAAGCTTTCTTT. Translation gives CASSFGQEITEAFF. The genes are TRBV7-8 and TRBJ1-1; 7 nucleotides agree with TRBD1. The CDR3 sequence is 14 residues long. CDR1 and CDR2 (germline): SGHVS, FQNEAQ. V lost 3 bases to trimming and J lost 4 bases; unmatched junction nucleotides: 5. Using reference TRBV7-8 and TRBJ1-1 for the parts outside the CDR3, the full variable domain is GAGVSQSPRYKVAKRGQDVALRCDPISGHVSLFWYQQALGQGPEFLTYFQNEAQLDKSGLPSDRFFAERPEGSVSTLKIQRTQQEDSAVYLCASSFGQEITEAFFGQGTRLTVV.

This clone was seen only once. The CDR3 region has the DNA TGTGCCAGTAACCCTAGGACAGGGCCCGTGTCAGCTTTCTTT. It is translated as CASNPRTGPVSAFF. The chain has TRBV19 and TRBJ1-1; 8 bases map to TRBD1. This CDR3 has 14 amino acids. V lost 7 bases and J lost 10; bases outside the gene matches: 14. Germline V lookup: CDR1 LNHDA, CDR2 SQIVND (reference sequence).

The CDR3, as DNA: TGTGCCACCAGTGACTTTGGACGTCGGGGAAACGAGCAGTACTTC. It translates to CATSDFGRRGNEQYF. J is TRBJ2-7 and V is TRBV24-1; a weak D match, TRBD2 (5 bases). V lost 4 bases and J lost 5, with 17 bases in between. Germline CDR1 KGHDR, CDR2 SFDVKD. The CDR3 loop spans 15 amino acids.

This clone came up once. The chain combines TRBV5-5 with TRBJ2-3, with D possibly being TRBD2 (6 bases). Germline CDR1 SGHKS, CDR2 YYEKEE (reference sequence). There are 17 residues in the CDR3. V was cut by 4 bases and J by 6 bases, with 24 bases left in between. CDR3 region: CASSPPGGGTSRDTQYF. CDR3 bases: TGTGCCAGCAGCCCCCCAGGTGGGGGGACTTCAAGGGATACGCAGTATTTT.

As DNA, the CDR3 is TGTGCCAGCAGCACTTACACAGATACGCAGTATTTT. Its protein is CASSTYTDTQYF. The rearrangement joins TRBV7-2 to TRBJ2-3, with D uncertain. CDR1 SGHTA and CDR2 FQGNSA come from the germline V gene. CDR3 length: 12 residues. The ends were cut back, 5 bases at V and 2 bases at J, with 5 bases in the middle.

This chain links TRBV4-2 with TRBJ1-4; 7 positions match TRBD1. The ends lost 1 base at V and 4 bases at J; junction bases unmatched: 6. From germline, CDR1 is LGHNA and CDR2 YNFKEQ. The CDR3 length is 16 residues. The CDR3 coding sequence is TGTGCCAGCAGCCAAGTGGGACAGCTAAATAATGAAAAACTGTTTTTT. Translating it yields CASSQVGQLNNEKLFF.

This CDR3 is CASSLARVNSYEQYF. CDR3 nucleotide sequence: TGCGCCAGCAGCTTGGCCAGGGTCAACTCCTACGAGCAGTACTTC. The chain couples TRBV5-1 to TRBJ2-7, with a tentative D call TRBD1 (5 bases). V shed 0 bases and J shed 0 bases, with 10 bases lying between them. The CDR3 runs 15 residues. Germline V gives CDR1 SGHRS, CDR2 YFSETQ.

The chain joins TRBV30 to TRBJ2-1; D may be TRBD2 (6 bases). The CDR3 has 13 residues. The V end was cut by 0 bases, the J end by 7 bases, with 10 bases between. Germline lookup yields CDR1 GTSNPN and CDR2 SVGIG (reference sequence). This CDR3 is CAWSVQGRNEQFF. The CDR3 nucleotides are TGTGCCTGGAGTGTACAAGGGAGGAATGAGCAGTTCTTC. The full variable domain, completed using reference TRBV30 and TRBJ2-1, is SQTIHQWPATLVQPVGSPLSLECTVEGTSNPNLYWYRQAAGRGLQLLFYSVGIGQISSEVPQNLSASRPQDRQFILSSKKLLLSDSGFYLCAWSVQGRNEQFFGPGTRLTVL.

This chain uses TRBV7-9 with TRBJ2-3; D is possibly TRBD2 (5 bases). V was cut by 8 bases and J by 4 bases, with 10 bases left in between. CDR3 length equals 12 residues. Germline V gene sequence: CDR1 SEHNR, CDR2 FQNEAQ (reference sequence). DNA for the CDR3: TGTGCCAGCGAGAGGGCTGCAGATACGCAGTATTTT. It specifies CASERAADTQYF.

This chain uses TRBV6-1 with TRBJ2-7, with 11 nucleotides matching TRBD1. With V trimmed by 4 bases and J by 2 bases, 7 bases remained unmatched. CDR3 length equals 16 residues. Germline assignment: CDR1 MNHNS and CDR2 SASEGT. Here the CDR3 reads CASSAVRDRGTYEQYF. The DNA for the CDR3 is TGTGCCAGCAGTGCCGTCCGGGACAGGGGGACCTACGAGCAGTACTTC.

This rearrangement joins TRBV19 to TRBJ1-3; no clear D. The CDR3 has 14 residues. Germline CDR1 reads LNHDA; CDR2 reads SQIVND (reference sequence). Deletions cut 3 bases from V and 0 bases from J, with 6 bases between. CDR3 protein: CASSISRSGNTIYF. The CDR3 bases are TGTGCCAGTAGTATCTCCCGCTCTGGAAACACCATATATTTT.

The rearrangement joins TRBV28 to TRBJ1-2; 7 nucleotides agree with TRBD1. After removal of 4 bases from V and 4 bases from J, the junction contained 6 bases not matched to a gene. The CDR3 has 14 amino acids. Germline assignment: CDR1 MDHEN and CDR2 SYDVKM. As DNA, the CDR3 is TGTGCCAGCAGTTCCGGACAGGAACTCTATGGCTACACCTTC. Protein: CASSSGQELYGYTF.

The chain joins TRBV15 to TRBJ1-6; 11 bases map to TRBD1. V was clipped by 3 bases and J by 10 bases; unmatched bases: 2. The CDR3 consists of 14 residues. The germline V gene has CDR1 LNHNV and CDR2 YYDKDF (reference sequence). This CDR3 is CATSRDRGRSPLHF. Written as DNA, the CDR3 is TGTGCCACCAGCAGGGACAGGGGGCGGTCACCCCTCCACTTT.

This CDR3 is CEPIDFSGYTF. CDR3 bases: TGCGAACCCATTGACTTTTCAGGCTACACCTTC. This chain connects TRBV20-1 to TRBJ1-2; no clear D. There are 11 residues in the CDR3. The germline V gene encodes CDR1 DFQATT and CDR2 SNEGSKA (reference sequence).

This sequence joins TRBV24-1 and TRBJ2-5; tentatively, D is TRBD2 (6 bases). CDR1 and CDR2 (germline): KGHDR, SFDVKD. V lost 6 bases and J lost 2, with 12 bases in between. The CDR3 sequence is 14 residues long. This chain's CDR3 is CATSPGGRQETQYF. The CDR3 DNA reads as TGTGCCACCAGTCCCGGGGGACGACAAGAGACCCAGTACTTC.

V is TRBV30 and J is TRBJ2-1, with 7 positions matching TRBD2. The CDR3 spans 15 residues. Trimming took 4 bases from V and 2 from J; bases not matched to a gene: 8. Germline lookup yields CDR1 GTSNPN and CDR2 SVGIG (reference sequence). This CDR3 is CAWTIQAGPYNEQFF. CDR3 DNA: TGTGCCTGGACTATACAAGCGGGACCCTACAATGAGCAGTTCTTC.

The chain joins TRBV7-2 to TRBJ1-1; 7 bases map to TRBD1. Germline values: CDR1 SGHTA, CDR2 FQGNSA. The CDR3 loop spans 13 amino acids. Trimming at V came to 8 bases and at J to 7 bases, leaving 10 bases not matched to a gene. CDR3 DNA: TGTGCCAGCGGGGAACAGGGGTGGGGTGAAGCTTTCTTT. This sequence encodes CASGEQGWGEAFF.

The gene calls are TRBV28 and TRBJ1-1, with D possibly TRBD1 on 5 matching bases. Germline V CDR1 and CDR2: MDHEN, SYDVKM. V lost 5 bases, J lost 1 base, and 17 bases lay in between. The CDR3 has 16 amino acids. This CDR3 is CASSHLLGGGNTEAFF. CDR3 in DNA: TGTGCCAGCAGTCATCTCCTCGGGGGGGGGAACACTGAAGCTTTCTTT.

This clone has only a few counts. The chain carries TRBV6-2 or TRBV6-3 and TRBJ1-2, with 8 nucleotides matching TRBD1. CDR3 length: 14 amino acids. In germline, CDR1 is MNHEY, CDR2 SVGEGT. J was trimmed by 8 bases and V by 6 bases; bases with no gene match: 11. The CDR3 here is CASSPITQGAGYTF. DNA of the CDR3: TGTGCCAGCAGCCCCATCACGCAGGGGGCAGGCTACACCTTC.

This chain uses TRBV19 with TRBJ1-1; D call uncertain. V lost 5 bases and J 1 base, leaving 11 bases between the germline ends. Germline V gene lookup returns CDR1 LNHDA and CDR2 SQIVND (reference sequence). The CDR3 has 14 residues. In DNA, the CDR3 is TGTGCCAGTAGTCCAAGAACAAAGAACACTGAAGCTTTCTTT. Amino acids: CASSPRTKNTEAFF.

This chain joins TRBV19 and TRBJ2-1; 10 positions match TRBD2. After removal of 7 bases from V and 4 bases from J, the junction contained 7 bases not matched to a gene. The CDR3 is made up of 15 amino acids. The germline V gene encodes CDR1 LNHDA and CDR2 SQIVND (reference sequence). The DNA for the CDR3 is TGTGCCAGTAACCTCCTAGCGGGGGCATACAATGAGCAGTTCTTC. Translating it yields CASNLLAGAYNEQFF. The full variable domain, completed using reference TRBV19 and TRBJ2-1, is DGGITQSPKYLFRKEGQNVTLSCEQNLNHDAMYWYRQDPGQGLRLIYYSQIVNDFQKGDIAEGYSVSREKKESFPLTVTSAQKNPTAFYLCASNLLAGAYNEQFFGPGTRLTVL.

This rearrangement joins TRBV7-9 to TRBJ2-1, with TRBD1 matching 8 bases. The CDR3 contains 17 residues. With 5 bases clipped from V and 2 bases from J, the junction kept 11 bases outside the gene matches. Germline CDR1 reads SEHNR; CDR2 reads FQNEAQ (reference sequence). In DNA form, the CDR3 reads TGTGCCAGCAGCCTACGGACAGGGATGTTGGCCTACAATGAGCAGTTCTTC. Translation gives CASSLRTGMLAYNEQFF.

The genes are TRBV7-2 and TRBJ1-3, with TRBD1 matching over 8 bases. The ends lost 5 bases at V and 0 bases at J; junction bases unmatched: 6. CDR3 size: 16 residues. The germline V gene encodes CDR1 SGHTA and CDR2 FQGNSA. CDR3 residues: CASSPGQGSSGNTIYF. As DNA, the CDR3 is TGTGCCAGCAGCCCTGGACAGGGAAGCTCTGGAAACACCATATATTTT.

The chain employs TRBV6-6 and TRBJ1-5; tentatively, D is TRBD1 (5 bases). CDR3 length: 13 residues. V was clipped by 5 bases and J by 5 bases, with 10 bases between them. Germline CDR1 is MNHNY and CDR2 is SVGAGI (reference sequence). The CDR3 DNA follows: TGTGCCAGCAGTACAGGTGGAGATCAGCCCCAGCATTTT. It encodes CASSTGGDQPQHF.

This clone came up a few times. V and J are TRBV14 and TRBJ2-5; TRBD1 aligns across 8 bases. V was pared by 4 bases and J by 4 bases, with 5 bases of the junction left unmatched. This CDR3 has 14 residues. Germline V gives CDR1 SGHDN, CDR2 FVKESK. CDR3 bases: TGTGCCAGCAGCCGACTTGGACAGGGAGAGACCCAGTACTTC. Amino acid sequence: CASSRLGQGETQYF.

V is TRBV9 and J is TRBJ2-1; TRBD2 is a possible D gene (6 bases). Per the germline V gene, CDR1 is SGDLS and CDR2 is YYNGEE. Trimming took off 3 bases at V and 5 bases at J, with 15 bases between the two ends. The CDR3 consists of 15 residues. CDR3: CASSGLGSPNNEQFF. The CDR3 coding sequence is TGTGCCAGCAGCGGTCTCGGGAGTCCGAACAATGAGCAGTTCTTC.